The 22 T cell receptor beta chains below were found in one sample sequenced in a study of cytotoxic CD8 clonotypes in ibrutinib-treated CLL (dated by TCRdb to about 2021). The method behind the library was the immunoSEQ multiplex PCR assay. TCRdb holds this immuneACCESS table with in-frame rearrangements only. Some clones are missing; in checked studies, unresolved V genes explain under half, and the rest has no known cause. The sample table shows roughly 220,000 clones, and about 75% are seen once. The leading ten clones occupy approximately 5.9% of the sample. The time point label, read with the paper, signifies: approximately 11 months on ibrutinib. The specimen was PBMCs, collected after 12 months of ibrutinib treatment. All receptors come from a human donor with chronic lymphocytic leukemia.

V usage is TRBV7-2 and J usage is TRBJ2-7; D could derive from TRBD1 or TRBD2 (7 bases each). Germline CDR1 reads SGHTA; CDR2 reads FQGNSA. There are 14 residues in the CDR3. Trimming took 5 bases from V and 2 from J, leaving 13 bases between them. CDR3 bases: TGTGCCAGCAGCGCCCAGGGGGGGGCCTACGAGCAGTACTTC. Translating it yields CASSAQGGAYEQYF. The variable domain in full, with the rest retrieved from reference TRBV7-2 and TRBJ2-7, is GAGVSQSPSNKVTEKGKDVELRCDPISGHTALYWYRQSLGQGLEFLIYFQGNSAPDKSGLPSDRFSAERTGGSVSTLTIQRTQQEDSAVYLCASSAQGGAYEQYFGPGTRLTVT.

This clone was counted only a few times. V and J are TRBV28 and TRBJ1-2; 9 bases fit TRBD1. With 6 bases clipped from V and 4 bases from J, the junction kept 6 bases outside the gene matches. The CDR3 is 14 amino acids. Germline-derived CDR1 and CDR2 are MDHEN and SYDVKM. DNA of the CDR3: TGTGCCAGCAGCTTACAGGGGGCGAGCTATGGCTACACCTTC. Residues: CASSLQGASYGYTF.

J is TRBJ2-7 and V is TRBV7-3; the D is unclear. Germline loops: CDR1 SGHTA, CDR2 FQGTGA. The CDR3 consists of 10 residues. Between the trimmed V and J ends, which lost 6 bases and 4 bases, there was a span of 4 bases. Written as DNA, the CDR3 is TGTGCCAGCAGGAATTACGAGCAGTACTTC. Translation: CASRNYEQYF.

This chain connects TRBV19 to TRBJ2-7; TRBD1 might be the D (6 bases). V lost 6 bases, J lost 3 bases, and 12 bases lay in between. The germline V gene encodes CDR1 LNHDA and CDR2 SQIVND (reference sequence). The CDR3 consists of 13 residues. The DNA of the CDR3 is TGTGCCAGTAGCCCGAACAGGGACTACGAGCAGTACTTC. It codes for CASSPNRDYEQYF.

The rearrangement uses TRBV7-9 and TRBJ2-1; 11 nucleotides line up with TRBD2. The CDR3 length is 18 residues. CDR1 is SEHNR and CDR2 is FQNEAQ in the germline V gene (reference sequence). With 1 base clipped from V and 5 bases from J, the junction kept 10 bases outside the gene matches. The CDR3: CASSLGGLAGPAHNEQFF. In nucleotides, the CDR3 is TGTGCCAGCAGCTTAGGTGGACTAGCGGGCCCCGCCCACAATGAGCAGTTCTTC.

This chain joins TRBV7-9 and TRBJ2-1; TRBD2 matches at 14 bases. CDR1 is SEHNR and CDR2 is FQNEAQ in the germline V gene (reference sequence). CDR3 length: 14 amino acids. V gave up 10 bases and J gave up 9 bases; unmatched junction bases: 8. This chain's CDR3 is CATMTSGRAVEQFF. CDR3 DNA sequence: TGTGCCACCATGACTAGCGGGAGGGCCGTTGAGCAGTTCTTC.

The rearrangement uses TRBV19 and TRBJ2-2; the match to TRBD1 covers 10 bases. The CDR3 is 14 residues long. V lost 4 bases and J lost 5; bases outside the gene matches: 1. Looked up from germline, CDR1 is LNHDA and CDR2 is SQIVND (reference sequence). The CDR3 is CASSTDRGTGELFF. CDR3 nucleotides: TGTGCCAGTAGTACGGACAGGGGGACCGGGGAGCTGTTTTTT.

J is TRBJ2-3 and V is TRBV4-3; D might be TRBD2 (6 bases). Trimming left V 4 bases short and J 4 bases short, with 9 bases between. Germline-derived CDR1 and CDR2 are LGHNA and YSLEER. This CDR3 has 13 amino acids. CDR3 amino acids: CASSPPSADTQYF. DNA for the CDR3: TGCGCCAGCAGCCCACCTAGCGCAGATACGCAGTATTTT.

The chain recombines TRBV7-6 with TRBJ1-2; D gene unclear. The CDR3 contains 13 residues. In germline, CDR1 is SGHVS, CDR2 FNYEAQ. V lost 6 bases to trimming and J lost 4 bases, with 12 bases between them. This chain's CDR3 is CASSSGLRYGYTF. DNA for the CDR3: TGTGCCAGCAGTTCCGGATTGCGCTATGGCTACACCTTC.

This chain joins TRBV11-3 and TRBJ2-4, with 7 bases that match TRBD1. The germline V gene encodes CDR1 SGHNT and CDR2 YENEEA. The CDR3 spans 16 residues. V was pared by 5 bases and J by 3 bases, with 10 bases of the junction left unmatched. CDR3 region: CASSGPDRAGKNIQYF. DNA of the CDR3: TGTGCCAGCAGCGGCCCTGACAGGGCAGGCAAAAACATTCAGTACTTC.

The V gene is TRBV2, the J gene TRBJ1-5, with 8 bases aligning to TRBD1. With V trimmed by 4 bases and J by 6 bases, 5 bases remained unmatched. The length of the CDR3 is 14 residues. Germline V gene data show CDR1 as SNHLY and CDR2 as FYNNEI. The CDR3 nucleotides read TGTGCCAGCAGTGTGGCAGGGGGCACTCAGCCCCAGCATTTT. Its protein product is CASSVAGGTQPQHF.

The chain couples TRBV18 to TRBJ2-5; TRBD2 matches at 8 bases. Per the germline V gene, CDR1 is KGHSH and CDR2 is LQKENI. The J segment lost 4 bases and the V segment lost 6 bases, leaving 4 bases of the junction unmatched. This CDR3 has 13 residues. CDR3 in amino acids: CASSPGLAETQYF. The CDR3 DNA sequence: TGTGCCAGCTCTCCCGGACTAGCAGAGACCCAGTACTTC.

The chain is built from TRBV28 and TRBJ1-1; unclear D gene. CDR1 and CDR2 (germline): MDHEN, SYDVKM. This CDR3 region has 14 residues. The V end lost 7 bases, the J end lost 0 bases, and 12 bases lay between the germline ends. CDR3 coding DNA: TGTGCCAGCAAGAATCCCGGGTTGAACACTGAAGCTTTCTTT. It specifies CASKNPGLNTEAFF.

The table lists this clone with a count of one. The rearrangement links TRBV19 to TRBJ2-7; the match to TRBD1 covers 9 bases. In germline, CDR1 is LNHDA, CDR2 SQIVND (reference sequence). The CDR3 sequence is 14 residues long. The V gene end was trimmed by 3 bases and the J gene end by 3 bases; junction bases not matched to a gene: 3. The CDR3 nucleotides read TGTGCCAGTAGTATCCGGACAGGGGACTACGAGCAGTACTTC. It codes for CASSIRTGDYEQYF.

This clone occurred once. The rearrangement joins TRBV9 to TRBJ1-5; D unresolved. Germline V CDR1 and CDR2: SGDLS, YYNGEE. The CDR3 has 13 amino acids. The ends were cut back, 3 bases at V and 7 bases at J, with 11 bases in the middle. CDR3 coding DNA: TGTGCCAGCAGCGCGGCAGAGTCCCAGCCCCAGCATTTT. It translates to CASSAAESQPQHF.

This clone appeared once. CDR3 DNA: TGTGCCTGGAGTGTACGGAGGCCCTACGAGCAGTACTTC. Its translation: CAWSVRRPYEQYF. The chain joins TRBV30 to TRBJ2-7; D is perhaps TRBD2 (5 bases). This CDR3 spans 13 amino acids. Germline lookup yields CDR1 GTSNPN and CDR2 SVGIG (reference sequence). The V end was cut by 0 bases, the J end by 2 bases, with 8 bases between.

J is TRBJ2-2 and V is TRBV7-9; a possible D gene is TRBD2 (5 bases). CDR1 and CDR2 (germline): SEHNR, FQNEAQ (reference sequence). The CDR3 spans 15 residues. Between the trimmed V and J ends, which lost 5 bases and 3 bases, there was a span of 13 bases. The CDR3 region has the DNA TGTGCCAGCAGCCCGTTTGGACTGGACACCGGGGAGCTGTTTTTT. Residues: CASSPFGLDTGELFF.

The chain uses TRBV9 and TRBJ2-2, with D uncertain. V lost 1 base and J lost 6, with 13 bases in between. This CDR3 has 15 amino acids. Germline V gives CDR1 SGDLS, CDR2 YYNGEE. The CDR3 protein is CASSVNKGLSGELFF. DNA of the CDR3: TGTGCCAGCAGCGTAAACAAAGGGCTCTCCGGGGAGCTGTTTTTT.

The chain has TRBV10-2 and TRBJ1-5; D ambiguous. Germline loops: CDR1 WSHSY, CDR2 SAAADI. V dropped 0 bases and J dropped 6 bases, with 9 bases sitting between them. The CDR3 spans 14 residues. CDR3 bases: TGCGCCAGCAGTGAGTCAGATCGGAGTCAGCCCCAGCATTTT. It codes for CASSESDRSQPQHF.

The CDR3 nucleotides read TGCAGCGTTGTTCGCGACGGGTCCAATGAGCAGTTCTTC. Encoded protein: CSVVRDGSNEQFF. The J gene is TRBJ2-1, the V gene TRBV29-1; D unclear. CDR1 SQVTM and CDR2 ANQGSEA come from the germline V gene. Trimming took off 4 bases at V and 6 bases at J, with 13 bases between the two ends. This CDR3 comprises 13 residues.

The chain carries TRBV5-1 and TRBJ1-3; possible D gene TRBD1, 6 bases. This CDR3 region has 13 residues. Trimming pared 4 bases from V and 4 bases from J, leaving 9 bases between. Germline lookup yields CDR1 SGHRS and CDR2 YFSETQ. The CDR3 nucleotides read TGCGCCAGCAGCCAAGACAGGGGAAACACCATATATTTT. It is translated as CASSQDRGNTIYF.

CDR3 sequence reads: CASTKRTGDREQYF. In DNA form, the CDR3 reads TGTGCCAGTACCAAGAGGACAGGGGATAGGGAGCAGTACTTC. This sequence joins TRBV19 and TRBJ2-7, with 9 bases matching TRBD1. The J segment lost 7 bases and the V segment lost 7 bases, leaving 11 bases of the junction unmatched. Germline CDR1 reads LNHDA; CDR2 reads SQIVND (reference sequence). The CDR3 is 14 residues long.